This TCR beta chain was captured by sequencing in a study of T cells in Graves' hyperthyroidism and ophthalmopathy. The study's findings and limits: Most expanded thyroid clonotypes above 0.001 recurred in blood.

Amplification yielded TCR beta CDR3 regions, with RNA transcripts as the source. First-round RT-PCR of the TCR CDR3 relied on the HTBI primer set. TCRdb recomputed calls from the multiplex PCR reads with MiXCR, one row per CDR3 protein. The sample has hundreds of thousands of distinct CDR3 sequences; about 15% are singletons. This clonotype was seen ten or more times. Its antigen is still unknown. The CDR3 consists of 15 residues. V was pared by 7 bases and J by 8 bases, with 14 bases of the junction left unmatched. The germline gives CDR1 DFQATT, CDR2 SNEGSKA (reference sequence). The chain links TRBV20-1 to TRBJ2-1, with 10 bases identical to TRBD2. Material for sequencing was blood. This TCR derives from a woman under 40 with Graves' hyperthyroidism that later progressed to Graves' ophthalmopathy. The CDR3: CSVPGASGSIDEQFF. CDR3 coding DNA: TGCAGTGTACCTGGGGCTAGCGGGAGTATCGATGAGCAGTTCTTC.